This T cell receptor (beta chain) was profiled in a study of blood T cell repertoires in COVID-19. Study-level information: Some COVID-19 samples were acute and others convalescent; all came from the United States, Italy and Spain. T cells, B-cell-depleted T cells, or PBMCs provided the cDNA or gDNA that served as material.

Methods used by the authors: Reference gene primer amplification yielded estimated nucleated cell counts. Using immunoSEQ multiplex PCR, the repertoire was profiled, and TCRdb retains in-frame clones only, with some absent. The DNA was the basis for D and trimming; V, J and clone size are from that table. The top ten hold 2% to 2.5% of the sample, which has 250,000 to 350,000 clones, about 90% seen once. Trimming stripped 1 base from V and 2 bases from J, with 9 bases between. This CDR3 spans 14 amino acids. Germline V gene lookup returns CDR1 SGHTA and CDR2 FQGNSA. The clonotype originates from a woman aged 45 to 65 who had recovered from COVID-19. The sample was peripheral blood. The chain couples TRBV7-2 to TRBJ2-7; D gene unclear. DNA of the CDR3: TGTGCCAGCAGCTTAGTCGCTATTACCTACGAGCAGTACTTC. Protein sequence: CASSLVAITYEQYF.